The clone carrying this T cell receptor (beta chain) was observed a single time. This entry is derived from a study of blood T cell repertoires in COVID-19. The CDR3 is 13 residues long. Trimming stripped 0 bases from V and 7 bases from J, with 9 bases between. Germline CDR1 LGHNA, CDR2 YNFKEQ. As processed by the authors: Researchers report that nucleated cell counts were estimated from reference gene primer amplification. Generated by immunoSEQ multiplex PCR, the TCRdb table keeps only in-frame clones and is missing some. V and J calls and clone size are given by that table; D and trimming were obtained from the DNA. The table records roughly 250,000 clones, approximately 90% of them present only once. Individuals aged roughly 18 to 95 years were recruited from 24 US areas. Clinical history reported by participants formed the basis on which cohorts were assigned. Recovery among Cohort 3 donors was established by two negative PCRs, clearance, or symptom resolution.

The J gene is TRBJ2-5, the V gene TRBV4-2; D perhaps matches TRBD2 (5 bases). The material sequenced was PBMCs or T cells enriched from blood (not recorded which). The source of this sequence is a woman aged 18-35 years who had recovered from COVID-19. The CDR3 here is CASSQEPRGTQYF. The CDR3 DNA reads TGTGCCAGCAGCCAAGAGCCTCGGGGGACCCAGTACTTC.